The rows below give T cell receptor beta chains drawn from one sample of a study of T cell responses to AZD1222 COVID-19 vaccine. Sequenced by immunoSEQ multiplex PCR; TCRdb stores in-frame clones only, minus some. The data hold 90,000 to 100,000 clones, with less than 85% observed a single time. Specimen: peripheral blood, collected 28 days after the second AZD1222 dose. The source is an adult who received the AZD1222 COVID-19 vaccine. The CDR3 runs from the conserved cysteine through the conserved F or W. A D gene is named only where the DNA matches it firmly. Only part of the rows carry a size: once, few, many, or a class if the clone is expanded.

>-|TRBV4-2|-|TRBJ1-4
TGTGCCAGCAGCCAAGTTGTGGCAGGGAGGGGTTCTGGGGAAAAACTGTTTTTT
CASSQVVAGRGSGEKLFF
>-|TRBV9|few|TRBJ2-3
TGTGCCAGCAGCGACGGACCCACAGATACGCAGTATTTT
CASSDGPTDTQYF
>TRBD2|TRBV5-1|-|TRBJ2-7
TGCGCCAGCAGTCCGACTAGCGGTACTTACGAGCAGTACTTC
CASSPTSGTYEQYF
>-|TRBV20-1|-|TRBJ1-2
TGCAGTGCTAGTACAGGGATTGACTATGGCTACACCTTC
CSASTGIDYGYTF
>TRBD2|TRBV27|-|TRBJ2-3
TGTGCCAGCAGCTTATTATCGACTAGCGGATATACAGATACGCAGTATTTT
CASSLLSTSGYTDTQYF
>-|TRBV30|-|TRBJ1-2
TGTGCCTGGATTGGAGTAAACATCATCGGGTTATATGGCTACACCTTC
CAWIGVNIIGLYGYTF
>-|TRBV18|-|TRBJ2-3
TGTGCCAGCTCACCCCGACCGCAGGGAGATACGCAGTATTTT
CASSPRPQGDTQYF
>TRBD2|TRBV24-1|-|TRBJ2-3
TGTGCCACCAGTGGCTGGACTAGCGGGACTAGCACAGATACGCAGTATTTT
CATSGWTSGTSTDTQYF
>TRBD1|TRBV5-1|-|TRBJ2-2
TGCGCCAGCAGCCCGGGACAGGGGGCTACCGGGGAGCTGTTTTTT
CASSPGQGATGELFF
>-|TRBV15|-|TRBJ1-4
TGTGCCACCAGCAGAGATCGGTCCCAGGGCCGGGCAACTAATGAAAAACTGTTTTTT
CATSRDRSQGRATNEKLFF
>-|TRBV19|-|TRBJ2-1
TGTGCCAGTAGATCGGTTTCCCCGAGCTCCTACAATGAGCAGTTCTTC
CASRSVSPSSYNEQFF
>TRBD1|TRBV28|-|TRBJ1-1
TGTGCCAGCACCACTCCGGGACAGGGAGAAGCTTTCTTT
CASTTPGQGEAFF
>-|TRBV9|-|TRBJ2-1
TGTGCCAGCAGCGTCGAAATAGCGCCCAGGTCGAATGAGCAGTTCTTC
CASSVEIAPRSNEQFF
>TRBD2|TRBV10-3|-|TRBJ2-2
TGTGCCATCCGACCCAGCGGGGGGGAGACCGGGGAGCTGTTTTTT
CAIRPSGGETGELFF
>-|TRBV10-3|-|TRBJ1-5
TGTGCCATCCTTGGAGACAACCGGAGCAATCAGCCCCAGCATTTT
CAILGDNRSNQPQHF
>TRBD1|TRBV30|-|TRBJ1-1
TGTGCCTGGTCCCCCCCCGACAGGGGGTTTTACACTGAAGCTTTCTTT
CAWSPPDRGFYTEAFF
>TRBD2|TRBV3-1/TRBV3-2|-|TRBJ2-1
TGTGCCAGCAGCGCAGGCCGGGGGGGGAGCTCCTACAATGAGCAGTTCTTC
CASSAGRGGSSYNEQFF